The 2 T cell receptor beta chains presented below share a single source sample, sequenced in a study of blood T cell repertoires in COVID-19. Only in-frame clones appear in the TCRdb table, and some are missing; sequencing was by immunoSEQ multiplex PCR. Here the sample spans roughly 30,000 clones, 81% being singletons. What was sequenced was peripheral blood. Every receptor here comes from an older woman with acute or convalescent COVID-19.

This chain joins TRBV3-1 (or the pseudogene TRBV3-2) and TRBJ1-1; D not certain. The CDR3 is 12 amino acids. CDR1 and CDR2 from the germline V gene are LGHDT and YNNKEL (reference sequence). Between the trimmed V and J ends, which lost 2 bases and 11 bases, there was a span of 12 bases. CDR3 nucleotide sequence: TGTGCCAGCAGCCAATCAGGCCATGTGGCTTTCTTT. Amino acids: CASSQSGHVAFF.

The J gene is TRBJ1-5, the V gene TRBV2, with no clear D. Germline CDR1 reads SNHLY; CDR2 reads FYNNEI. This CDR3 region has 15 residues. V dropped 6 bases and J dropped 4 bases, with 16 bases sitting between them. DNA of the CDR3: TGTGCCAGCAGAGCGGATGGGGATAGGAATCAGCCCCAGCATTTT. This encodes CASRADGDRNQPQHF.